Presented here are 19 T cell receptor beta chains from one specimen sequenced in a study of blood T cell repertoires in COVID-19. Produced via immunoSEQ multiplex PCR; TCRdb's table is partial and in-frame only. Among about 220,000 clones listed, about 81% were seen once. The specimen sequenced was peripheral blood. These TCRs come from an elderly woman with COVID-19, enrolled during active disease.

This CDR3 is CASSLGGRTGGNSPLHF. CDR3 in DNA: TGTGCCAGCAGCTTGGGAGGTCGGACAGGGGGAAATTCACCCCTCCACTTT. The gene calls are TRBV5-4 and TRBJ1-6, with TRBD1 identical over 10 bases. Germline V lookup: CDR1 SGHNT, CDR2 YYREEE (reference sequence). Unmatched junction bases numbered 7, after V lost 0 bases and J lost 7 bases. This CDR3 comprises 17 residues.

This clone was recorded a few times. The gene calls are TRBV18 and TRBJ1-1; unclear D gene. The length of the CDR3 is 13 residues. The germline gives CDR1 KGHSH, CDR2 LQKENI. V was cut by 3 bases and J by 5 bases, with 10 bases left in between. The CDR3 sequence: CASSPPGRTEAFF. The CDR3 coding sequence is TGTGCCAGCTCACCCCCGGGGAGGACTGAAGCTTTCTTT.

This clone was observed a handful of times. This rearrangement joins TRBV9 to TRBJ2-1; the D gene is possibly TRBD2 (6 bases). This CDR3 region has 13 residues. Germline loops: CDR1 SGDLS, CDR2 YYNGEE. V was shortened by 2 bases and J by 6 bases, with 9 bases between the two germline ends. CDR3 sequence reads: CASSVGTGNEQFF. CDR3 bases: TGTGCCAGCAGCGTCGGGACTGGCAATGAGCAGTTCTTC.

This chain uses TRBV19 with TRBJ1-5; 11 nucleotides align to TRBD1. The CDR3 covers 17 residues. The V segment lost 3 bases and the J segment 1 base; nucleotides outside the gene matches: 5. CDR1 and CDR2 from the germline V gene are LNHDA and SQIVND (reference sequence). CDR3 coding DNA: TGTGCCAGTAGTATCTCGGGACAGGGGGTAAGCAATCAGCCCCAGCATTTT. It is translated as CASSISGQGVSNQPQHF.

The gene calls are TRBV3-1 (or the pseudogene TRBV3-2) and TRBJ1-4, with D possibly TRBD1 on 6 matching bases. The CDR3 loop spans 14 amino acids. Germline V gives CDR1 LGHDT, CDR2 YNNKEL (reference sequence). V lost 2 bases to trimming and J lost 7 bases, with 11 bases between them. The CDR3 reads CASSQLGQSEKLFF. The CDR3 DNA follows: TGTGCCAGCAGCCAACTTGGACAGAGTGAAAAACTGTTTTTT.

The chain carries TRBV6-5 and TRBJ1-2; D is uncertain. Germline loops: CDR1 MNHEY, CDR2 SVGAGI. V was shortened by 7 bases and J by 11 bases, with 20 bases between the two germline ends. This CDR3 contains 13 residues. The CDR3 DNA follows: TGTGCCAGCACGGACCATGACACTTCGGGATACACCTTC. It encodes CASTDHDTSGYTF.

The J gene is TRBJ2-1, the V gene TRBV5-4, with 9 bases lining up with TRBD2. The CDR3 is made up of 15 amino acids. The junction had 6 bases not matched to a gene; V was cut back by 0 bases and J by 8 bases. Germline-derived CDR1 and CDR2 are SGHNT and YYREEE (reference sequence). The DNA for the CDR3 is TGTGCCAGCAGCTTGGGGGGACTAGCCTCGGATGAGCAGTTCTTC. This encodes CASSLGGLASDEQFF.

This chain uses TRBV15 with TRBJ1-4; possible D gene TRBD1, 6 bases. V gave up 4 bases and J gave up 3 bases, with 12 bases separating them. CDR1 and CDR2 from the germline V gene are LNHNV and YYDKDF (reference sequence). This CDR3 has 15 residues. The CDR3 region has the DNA TGTGCCACCAGCATCCAGAACAGGGCTAATGAAAAACTGTTTTTT. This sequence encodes CATSIQNRANEKLFF. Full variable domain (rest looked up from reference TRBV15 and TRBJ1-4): DAMVIQNPRYQVTQFGKPVTLSCSQTLNHNVMYWYQQKSSQAPKLLFHYYDKDFNNEADTPDNFQSRRPNTSFCFLDIRSPGLGDTAMYLCATSIQNRANEKLFFGSGTQLSVL.

DNA for the CDR3: TGTGCCACCAGCAGAGATCCTTTTACAGGGGACAATCAGCCCCAGCATTTT. It translates to CATSRDPFTGDNQPQHF. The genes are TRBV15 and TRBJ1-5; 7 nucleotides match TRBD1. V lost 0 bases to trimming and J lost 3 bases; unmatched junction nucleotides: 8. The CDR3 has 17 amino acids. Per germline, CDR1 LNHNV and CDR2 YYDKDF (reference sequence).

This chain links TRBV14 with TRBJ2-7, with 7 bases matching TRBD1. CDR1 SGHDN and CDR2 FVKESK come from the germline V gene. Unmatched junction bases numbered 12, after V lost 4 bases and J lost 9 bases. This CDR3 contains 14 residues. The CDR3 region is CASSLGQNGLVQYF. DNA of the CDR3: TGTGCCAGCAGCCTGGGACAGAACGGGCTTGTGCAGTACTTC.

DNA of the CDR3: TGTGCCAGCAGCCAAGTTCAGGTTTACAATGAGCAGTTCTTC. As protein: CASSQVQVYNEQFF. This chain uses TRBV7-2 with TRBJ2-1; unclear D gene. The length of the CDR3 is 14 residues. V was pared by 5 bases and J by 4 bases, with 12 bases between. Germline V gene data show CDR1 as SGHTA and CDR2 as FQGNSA.

The CDR3 here is CASSTGLVVGTDTQYF. The CDR3 nucleotides read TGTGCCAGCAGTACAGGTCTCGTCGTCGGCACAGATACGCAGTATTTT. V and J are TRBV27 and TRBJ2-3; a weak D match, TRBD1 (5 bases). V shed 5 bases and J shed 1 base, with 16 bases lying between them. Germline V lookup: CDR1 MNHEY, CDR2 SMNVEV (reference sequence). The CDR3 contains 16 residues.

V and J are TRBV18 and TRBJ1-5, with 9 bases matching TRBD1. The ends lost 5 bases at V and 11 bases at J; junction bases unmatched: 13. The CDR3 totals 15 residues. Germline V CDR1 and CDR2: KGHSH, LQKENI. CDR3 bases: TGTGCCAGCTCAGACCGGACAGGGGAGTATTCGGCCCAGCATTTT. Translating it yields CASSDRTGEYSAQHF. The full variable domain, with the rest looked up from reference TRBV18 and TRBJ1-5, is NAGVMQNPRHLVRRRGQEARLRCSPMKGHSHVYWYRQLPEEGLKFMVYLQKENIIDESGMPKERFSAEFPKEGPSILRIQQVVRGDSAAYFCASSDRTGEYSAQHFGDGTRLSIL.

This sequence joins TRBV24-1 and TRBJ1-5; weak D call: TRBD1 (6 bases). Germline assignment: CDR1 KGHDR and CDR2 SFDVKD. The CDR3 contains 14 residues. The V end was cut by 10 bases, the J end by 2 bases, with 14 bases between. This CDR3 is CATGGGLGNQPQHF. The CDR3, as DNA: TGTGCCACAGGGGGGGGCTTGGGCAATCAGCCCCAGCATTTT.

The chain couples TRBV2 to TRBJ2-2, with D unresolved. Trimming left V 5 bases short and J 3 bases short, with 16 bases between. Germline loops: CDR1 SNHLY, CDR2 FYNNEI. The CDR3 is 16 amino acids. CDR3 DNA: TGTGCCAGCAGTATTAGTAGTAGCTCCTACACCGGGGAGCTGTTTTTT. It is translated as CASSISSSSYTGELFF. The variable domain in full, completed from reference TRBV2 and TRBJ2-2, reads EPEVTQTPSHQVTQMGQEVILRCVPISNHLYFYWYRQILGQKVEFLVSFYNNEISEKSEIFDDQFSVERPDGSNFTLKIRSTKLEDSAMYFCASSISSSSYTGELFFGEGSRLTVL.

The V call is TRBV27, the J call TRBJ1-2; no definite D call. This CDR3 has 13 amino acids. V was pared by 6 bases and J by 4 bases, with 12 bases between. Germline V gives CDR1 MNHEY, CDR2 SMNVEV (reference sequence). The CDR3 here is CASRKTETYGYTF. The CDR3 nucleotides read TGTGCCAGCAGGAAAACAGAGACCTATGGCTACACCTTC.

CDR3 coding DNA: TGTGCCTGGAGTGTATACCGGGCGGACTTTGAATTGGGCTCTGGAAACACCATATATTTT. Protein sequence: CAWSVYRADFELGSGNTIYF. V gene TRBV30 combines with J gene TRBJ1-3; no clear D. The CDR3 length is 20 residues. V shed 0 bases and J shed 0 bases, with 24 bases lying between them. The germline CDR1 and CDR2 sequences are GTSNPN and SVGIG (reference sequence). The full variable domain, with the rest looked up from reference TRBV30 and TRBJ1-3, is SQTIHQWPATLVQPVGSPLSLECTVEGTSNPNLYWYRQAAGRGLQLLFYSVGIGQISSEVPQNLSASRPQDRQFILSSKKLLLSDSGFYLCAWSVYRADFELGSGNTIYFGEGSWLTVV.

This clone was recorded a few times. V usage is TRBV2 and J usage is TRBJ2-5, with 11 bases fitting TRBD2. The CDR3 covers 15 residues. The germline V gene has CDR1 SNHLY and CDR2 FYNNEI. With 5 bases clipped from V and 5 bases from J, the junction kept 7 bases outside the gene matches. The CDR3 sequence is CASSRFSGGAETQYF. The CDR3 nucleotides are TGTGCCAGCAGTCGGTTTAGCGGGGGGGCGGAGACCCAGTACTTC.

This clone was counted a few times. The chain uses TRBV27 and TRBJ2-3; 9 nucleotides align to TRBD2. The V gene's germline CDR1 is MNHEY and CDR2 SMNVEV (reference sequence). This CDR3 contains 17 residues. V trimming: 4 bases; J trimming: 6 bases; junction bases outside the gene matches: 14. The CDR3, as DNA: TGTGCCAGCAGTTCACTCGACCTTAGCGGGGGAGAGGATACGCAGTATTTT. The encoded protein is CASSSLDLSGGEDTQYF.